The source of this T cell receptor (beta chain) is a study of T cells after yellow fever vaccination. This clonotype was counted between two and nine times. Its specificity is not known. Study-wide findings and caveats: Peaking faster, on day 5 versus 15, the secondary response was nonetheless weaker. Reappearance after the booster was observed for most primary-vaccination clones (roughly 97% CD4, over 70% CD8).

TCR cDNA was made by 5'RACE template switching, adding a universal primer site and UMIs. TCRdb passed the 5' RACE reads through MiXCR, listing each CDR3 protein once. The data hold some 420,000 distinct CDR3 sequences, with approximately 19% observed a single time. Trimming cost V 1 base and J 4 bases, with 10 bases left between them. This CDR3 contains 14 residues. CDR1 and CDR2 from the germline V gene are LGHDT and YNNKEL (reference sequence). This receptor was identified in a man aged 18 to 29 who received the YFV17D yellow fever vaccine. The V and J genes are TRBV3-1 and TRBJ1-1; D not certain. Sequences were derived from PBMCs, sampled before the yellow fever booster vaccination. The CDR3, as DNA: TGTGCCAGCAGCCAAGTCGGGTACCGCACTGAAGCTTTCTTT. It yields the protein CASSQVGYRTEAFF.